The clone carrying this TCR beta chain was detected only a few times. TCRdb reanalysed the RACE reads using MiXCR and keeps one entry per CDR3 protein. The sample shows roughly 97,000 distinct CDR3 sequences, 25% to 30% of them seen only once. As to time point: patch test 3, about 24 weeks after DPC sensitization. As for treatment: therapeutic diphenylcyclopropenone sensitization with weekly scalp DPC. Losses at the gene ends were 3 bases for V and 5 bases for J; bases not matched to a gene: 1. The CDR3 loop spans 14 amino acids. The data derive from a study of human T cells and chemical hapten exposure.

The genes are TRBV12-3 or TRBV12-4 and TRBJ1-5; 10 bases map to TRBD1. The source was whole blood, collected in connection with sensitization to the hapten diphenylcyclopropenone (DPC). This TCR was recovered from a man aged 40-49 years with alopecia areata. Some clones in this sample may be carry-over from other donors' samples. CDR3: CASSFGTGDQPQHF. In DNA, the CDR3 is TGTGCCAGCAGTTTCGGGACAGGGGATCAGCCCCAGCATTTT.